What follows is one T cell receptor beta chain and its context. Its antigen is currently not known. Base qualities are missing; no much larger clone stands one base away. Receptor libraries were prepared by PCR. The listed sequencing device is Illumina HiSeq 2500. Molecular barcoding was employed in the preparation of TCR libraries, with unique molecular identifiers being used to normalize TCRbeta repertoire quantification. TCRdb passed the public sequencing reads through fastp at Q25 and MiXCR, retaining productive beta sequences. One record per CDR3 amino acid sequence lists the most common genes and DNA. The table for this sample lists nearly 350,000 distinct CDR3 sequences; roughly 15% of them were counted only once. The top ten clones comprise approximately 44% of the sample. The entry originates in a study of T-cell reconstitution after alpha-beta-depleted transplantation in children (dated by TCRdb to 2016 to 2017). Background for the entire study: T-cell immune reconstitution after TCRalphabeta/CD19-depleted allogeneic hematopoietic cell transplantation in children was quantitatively tracked in the study by means of TCR repertoire profiling. The full study reports these points: Hyperexpanded clone frequencies declined over subsequent months; after one year, T-cell counts and TCRbeta diversity were mostly attributed to newly produced T cells. In some patients, the high TCRbeta diversity seen at day 60 was put down to recipient T cells and intrathymic progenitors that had survived conditioning. The apparently early alphabetaT-cell count recovery about two months after transplant was reportedly dependent on only several hundred rapidly expanded clones derived from non-depleted graft cells.

Reading the germline V gene (reference sequence) gives CDR1 DFQATT and CDR2 SNEGSKA. The CDR3 measures 14 amino acids from cysteine to phenylalanine. Of the read, only the CDR3 DNA is kept; its 42 bases are in frame from base 1. V loses 6 bases of germline sequence and J loses 10 bases, and the interval between the two ends is 21 bases. The treatment or condition tag for this specimen amounts to: allogeneic hematopoietic cell transplantation with graft depleted of TCRalphabeta T cells and CD19 B cells. The children who served as transplant recipients had been given grafts of TCRalphabeta/CD19-depleted allogeneic hematopoietic cells.

The input for sequencing was PBMCs, mostly from graft donor cells, taken 360 days after TCRalphabeta/CD19-depleted stem cell transplant. The chain links TRBV20-1 with TRBJ2-2, with no confident D gene call. The TCR was taken from a male patient aged 2 to 10 who had a stem cell transplant for acute lymphoblastic leukemia, so the T cells may come from the graft donor. CDR3 region: CSARLTLTEPELFF. The bases read TGCAGTGCCCGACTGACGCTGACTGAACCGGAGCTGTTTTTT.